This paragraph covers one T cell receptor beta chain sequence. This specimen comes from a study of OX40 agonist ivuxolimab in advanced cancers. Some clones are missing from TCRdb's copy, which holds only in-frame ones; the method was immunoSEQ multiplex PCR. Among 90,000 to 100,000 clones listed, approximately 91% were seen once. This CDR3 region has 15 residues. Germline CDR1 MNHEY, CDR2 SMNVEV (reference sequence). Trimming cost V 6 bases and J 2 bases, with 17 bases left between them. The material sequenced was CD4+ or CD8+ T cells sorted from blood, taken in a trial of the OX40 agonist ivuxolimab. V is TRBV27 and J is TRBJ2-7; D gene unclear. This clonotype was sampled from an adult with an advanced solid tumor such as melanoma, head and neck, liver or kidney cancer. CDR3 residues: CASRPQAFTAYEQYF. Written as DNA, the CDR3 is TGTGCCAGCAGGCCCCAAGCATTTACAGCCTACGAGCAGTACTTC.